Listed below are T cell receptor beta chains from one sample, sequenced in a study of T cell responses to AZD1222 COVID-19 vaccine. TCRdb's copy holds only in-frame clones and misses some; the assay was immunoSEQ multiplex PCR. This sample has roughly 110,000 clones, with under 90% found just once. Sequencing used peripheral blood, obtained on day 0 of AZD1222 vaccination. These receptors all come from an adult in good health. The conserved cysteine and the conserved F or W are not part of the CDR3 here.

>TRBJ2-1|TRBV3-1/TRBV3-2
ASSVAAGGPYNEQF
>TRBJ1-5|TRBV19
ASSTAGQGANQPQH
>TRBJ2-2|TRBV7-9
ASSLAGGANTGELF
>TRBJ2-3|TRBV5-6
ASSLGASTDTQY
>TRBJ2-1|TRBV5-1
ASSSTGTAYNEQF
>TRBJ2-1|TRBV7-3
ASSFYSAGVDEQF
>TRBJ1-1|TRBV10-1
ASSGQGNTEAF
>TRBJ1-4|TRBV27
ASSPGRTQGTNEKLF
>TRBJ2-3|TRBV2
ASSEGTGGSGDTQY
>TRBJ1-2|TRBV20-1
SAVNGHGYT
>TRBJ2-7|TRBV21-1
ASSPRRGTLSYEQY
>TRBJ2-7|TRBV28
ASSLASAYEQY
>TRBJ1-4|TRBV7-2
ASSLGSLFATNEKLF
>TRBJ1-1|TRBV19
ASSVRENTEAF
>TRBJ2-7|TRBV25-1
ASSEYEGGFGVQY
>TRBJ1-1|TRBV5-4
ASSLAGSPGAF
>TRBJ2-1|TRBV6-5
ASRRNYNEQF
>TRBJ2-3|TRBV6-5
ASSFSGRAGDTQY
>TRBJ2-1|TRBV18
ASSPRLAGVDEQF
>TRBJ2-7|TRBV27
ASSWRGAHFYEQY
>TRBJ2-3|TRBV7-2
ASSRKSGSTDTQY
>TRBJ1-2|TRBV30
AWSVGPGYGYT
>TRBJ2-7|TRBV28
ASALRWGSSYEQY
>TRBJ2-7|TRBV6-5
ASRDSGRGSYEQY
>TRBJ2-7|TRBV4-2
ASTPGLAAYEQY
>TRBJ1-2|TRBV3-1/TRBV3-2
ASTATVDYGYT
>TRBJ1-2|TRBV27
ASSGTARVLYGYT
>TRBJ2-1|TRBV7-9
ASSLVREQF
>TRBJ1-1|TRBV29-1
SSNAGGITEAF
>TRBJ2-7|TRBV6-5
ASSYSLTRPYEQY
>TRBJ2-1|TRBV27
ASSLEAGVSYNEQF
>TRBJ2-1|TRBV5-1
ASSLGSGSNEQF
>TRBJ1-2|TRBV28
ASSAGTGNTYGYT
>TRBJ1-2|TRBV18
ASSEGQNYGYT
>TRBJ1-5|TRBV19
ASKGQNQPQH
>TRBJ2-7|TRBV2
ASNQNGAYEQY
>TRBJ2-7|TRBV9
ASSGGGSQDEQY
>TRBJ2-7|TRBV27
ASSLQGSNEQY
>TRBJ1-2|TRBV19
ASSKEHRANYGYT
>TRBJ1-2|TRBV7-2
ASSLEGQGYGYT
>TRBJ2-3|TRBV13
ASSLGAGGSTQY
>TRBJ2-2|TRBV12-5
ASGSPSGSGGGELF
>TRBJ2-3|TRBV19
ASSIAGSRIGTQY
>TRBJ2-7|TRBV7-2
ASSPVRGGGYEQY
>TRBJ2-7|TRBV5-1
ASSPGTSQY
>TRBJ1-2|TRBV6-4
ASSDSGTGFGYT